This TCR beta chain was documented in a study of blood T cell repertoires in COVID-19. The V end was cut by 5 bases, the J end by 4 bases, with 21 bases between. Germline V gene data show CDR1 as MGHRA and CDR2 as YSYEKL. The CDR3 has 16 residues. The study drew participants aged about 18 to 95 years from some 24 US areas. TCRdb keeps only in-frame clones here, not all; method: immunoSEQ multiplex PCR. Here the sample spans some 270,000 clones, approximately 89% being singletons. Sequencing was performed on PBMCs or T cells enriched from blood (not recorded which). The receptor was isolated from a middle-aged man who had been exposed to COVID-19. The V gene is TRBV4-1, the J gene TRBJ2-7; D perhaps matches TRBD2 (6 bases). The CDR3 protein is CASSFAPSTGAYEQYF. Written as DNA, the CDR3 is TGCGCCAGCAGCTTCGCCCCATCTACGGGAGCTTACGAGCAGTACTTC.